A selection of T cell receptor beta chains follows, all from one sample in a study of PD-L1 blockade in urothelial cancer. TCRdb's table, derived via immunoSEQ multiplex PCR, lists solely in-frame clones and lacks some. The sample yields 50,000 to 55,000 clones, around 79% seen once. The source was PBMCs, collected around atezolizumab (anti-PD-L1) treatment. The receptor set was obtained from a man in his sixties or seventies with urothelial cancer. Both conserved end residues are part of each CDR3. A D gene is named only where the DNA matches it firmly. Clone size is not always given. Where it is, it says once, few, many or a class for expanded clones.

j_gene: TRBJ2-7; v_gene: TRBV29-1; abundance: .; d_gene: TRBD2; CDR3aa: CSVEAPSSGGTYEQYF; CDR3nt: TGCAGCGTTGAAGCCCCCTCTAGCGGGGGTACCTACGAGCAGTACTTC
j_gene: TRBJ2-5; v_gene: TRBV30; abundance: .; d_gene: TRBD1; CDR3aa: CAWSGGQGETQYF; CDR3nt: TGTGCCTGGAGTGGGGGACAGGGAGAGACCCAGTACTTC
j_gene: TRBJ2-1; v_gene: TRBV2; abundance: few; d_gene: TRBD2; CDR3aa: CASSRTSGRSEQFF; CDR3nt: TGTGCCAGCAGTCGGACTAGCGGGAGGAGTGAGCAGTTCTTC
j_gene: TRBJ2-5; v_gene: TRBV19; abundance: .; d_gene: TRBD1; CDR3aa: CASSIEDRGRLETQYF; CDR3nt: TGTGCCAGTAGTATTGAGGACAGGGGGCGTTTGGAGACCCAGTACTTC
j_gene: TRBJ2-2; v_gene: TRBV7-6; abundance: .; d_gene: .; CDR3aa: CASSYVSRGHVFKELFF; CDR3nt: TGTGCCAGCAGCTACGTTTCCCGGGGACATGTTTTCAAGGAGCTGTTTTTT
j_gene: TRBJ2-2; v_gene: TRBV6-1; abundance: .; d_gene: TRBD1; CDR3aa: CASKRDRDTGELFF; CDR3nt: TGTGCCAGCAAGAGGGACAGGGACACCGGGGAGCTGTTTTTT
j_gene: TRBJ1-6; v_gene: TRBV18; abundance: .; d_gene: .; CDR3aa: CASSPQTASPLHF; CDR3nt: TGTGCCAGCTCACCACAAACCGCGTCACCCCTCCACTTT
j_gene: TRBJ1-5; v_gene: TRBV12-2; abundance: .; d_gene: .; CDR3aa: CASRLLANNQPQHF; CDR3nt: TGTGCAAGTCGCTTATTGGCCAACAATCAGCCCCAGCATTTT
j_gene: TRBJ1-2; v_gene: TRBV30; abundance: .; d_gene: .; CDR3aa: CAWIKHQGGRRSYGYTF; CDR3nt: TGTGCCTGGATTAAGCACCAAGGGGGACGGAGGTCCTATGGCTACACCTTC
j_gene: TRBJ1-3; v_gene: TRBV7-2; abundance: few; d_gene: .; CDR3aa: CASSFPGNTIYF; CDR3nt: TGTGCCAGCAGCTTCCCAGGAAACACCATATATTTT
j_gene: TRBJ2-7; v_gene: TRBV5-5; abundance: .; d_gene: .; CDR3aa: CASSLGSGRNEQYF; CDR3nt: TGTGCCAGCAGCTTGGGGTCAGGTCGGAACGAGCAGTACTTC
j_gene: TRBJ2-2; v_gene: TRBV5-6; abundance: .; d_gene: .; CDR3aa: CASSSPYRRNTGELFF; CDR3nt: TGTGCCAGCAGCTCCCCGTACAGGCGTAACACCGGGGAGCTGTTTTTT
j_gene: TRBJ2-1; v_gene: TRBV5-1; abundance: .; d_gene: .; CDR3aa: CASSFHYDLGLNEQFF; CDR3nt: TGCGCCAGCAGCTTCCATTACGACCTGGGCCTAAATGAGCAGTTCTTC
j_gene: TRBJ1-2; v_gene: TRBV5-1; abundance: .; d_gene: .; CDR3aa: CASSPQYGANGYTF; CDR3nt: TGCGCCAGCAGCCCCCAGTATGGGGCCAATGGCTACACCTTC
j_gene: TRBJ2-5; v_gene: TRBV5-1; abundance: .; d_gene: .; CDR3aa: CASSLGGGEETQYF; CDR3nt: TGCGCCAGCAGCTTGGGGGGGGGCGAAGAGACCCAGTACTTC
j_gene: TRBJ1-2; v_gene: TRBV18; abundance: .; d_gene: .; CDR3aa: CASSSLPVSYGYTF; CDR3nt: TGTGCCAGCTCATCCCTTCCGGTTAGTTATGGCTACACCTTC
j_gene: TRBJ2-5; v_gene: TRBV7-2; abundance: .; d_gene: .; CDR3aa: CASSNSGGPETQYF; CDR3nt: TGTGCCAGCAGCAACTCCGGAGGGCCGGAGACCCAGTACTTC
j_gene: TRBJ1-4; v_gene: TRBV25-1; abundance: few; d_gene: .; CDR3aa: CASSEWWQGGGEKLFF; CDR3nt: TGTGCCAGCAGTGAATGGTGGCAGGGAGGGGGTGAAAAACTGTTTTTT
j_gene: TRBJ2-3; v_gene: TRBV7-8; abundance: once; d_gene: TRBD2; CDR3aa: CASSSTSGGTDTQYF; CDR3nt: TGTGCCAGCAGCTCAACTAGCGGGGGCACAGATACGCAGTATTTT
j_gene: TRBJ2-7; v_gene: TRBV7-9; abundance: medium-sized; d_gene: TRBD2; CDR3aa: CASSLISGRVYEQYF; CDR3nt: TGTGCCAGCAGCTTAATTTCCGGGAGGGTCTACGAGCAGTACTTC
j_gene: TRBJ1-1; v_gene: TRBV7-2; abundance: .; d_gene: TRBD1; CDR3aa: CASSLVGQGMNTEAFF; CDR3nt: TGTGCCAGCAGCTTAGTTGGACAGGGGATGAACACTGAAGCTTTCTTT
j_gene: TRBJ2-7; v_gene: TRBV14; abundance: .; d_gene: TRBD2; CDR3aa: CASSLGLAVSYEQYF; CDR3nt: TGTGCCAGCAGCCTTGGACTAGCGGTTTCCTACGAGCAGTACTTC
j_gene: TRBJ2-4; v_gene: TRBV7-9; abundance: few; d_gene: .; CDR3aa: CASSLDLAKNIQYF; CDR3nt: TGTGCCAGCAGCTTAGATCTAGCCAAAAACATTCAGTACTTC
j_gene: TRBJ2-1; v_gene: TRBV6-5; abundance: many; d_gene: TRBD2; CDR3aa: CASSSLRAGVPNPFF; CDR3nt: TGTGCCAGCAGTTCCCTCCGAGCGGGGGTCCCCAACCCGTTCTTC
j_gene: TRBJ2-3; v_gene: TRBV7-8; abundance: few; d_gene: TRBD2; CDR3aa: CASSPRTSGGTSTDTQYF; CDR3nt: TGTGCCAGCAGCCCGCGGACTAGCGGGGGGACTAGCACAGATACGCAGTATTTT
j_gene: TRBJ2-3; v_gene: TRBV7-2; abundance: .; d_gene: .; CDR3aa: CASSFGGLGDTQYF; CDR3nt: TGTGCCAGCAGCTTCGGGGGGCTCGGGGATACGCAGTATTTT
j_gene: TRBJ2-1; v_gene: TRBV4-1; abundance: .; d_gene: TRBD2; CDR3aa: CASSPSTSGYTYNEQFF; CDR3nt: TGCGCCAGCAGCCCATCGACTAGCGGGTATACCTACAATGAGCAGTTCTTC
j_gene: TRBJ2-2; v_gene: TRBV9; abundance: once; d_gene: .; CDR3aa: CASSVEAGFGTGELFF; CDR3nt: TGTGCCAGCAGCGTAGAGGCAGGGTTTGGCACCGGGGAGCTGTTTTTT
j_gene: TRBJ2-5; v_gene: TRBV5-1; abundance: few; d_gene: .; CDR3aa: CASSLPDRQETQYF; CDR3nt: TGCGCCAGCAGCTTGCCCGACAGGCAAGAGACCCAGTACTTC
j_gene: TRBJ2-5; v_gene: TRBV7-9; abundance: once; d_gene: TRBD1; CDR3aa: CASSLAAGGEETQYF; CDR3nt: TGTGCCAGCAGCTTAGCCGCAGGGGGCGAGGAGACCCAGTACTTC
j_gene: TRBJ2-1; v_gene: TRBV5-1; abundance: .; d_gene: TRBD1; CDR3aa: CASSLPSGTGPYNEQFF; CDR3nt: TGCGCCAGCAGCTTACCTTCCGGGACAGGGCCCTACAATGAGCAGTTCTTC
j_gene: TRBJ2-7; v_gene: TRBV7-3; abundance: .; d_gene: TRBD2; CDR3aa: CASSYHPGLPYEQYF; CDR3nt: TGTGCCAGCAGCTACCACCCGGGACTACCCTACGAGCAGTACTTC
j_gene: TRBJ2-1; v_gene: TRBV7-2; abundance: .; d_gene: TRBD1; CDR3aa: CASSLTGDRYNEQFF; CDR3nt: TGTGCCAGCAGCTTAACAGGGGACAGGTACAATGAGCAGTTCTTC
j_gene: TRBJ2-2; v_gene: TRBV7-2; abundance: once; d_gene: TRBD2; CDR3aa: CASSSRGGDSGELFF; CDR3nt: TGTGCCAGCAGCTCTCGCGGGGGGGATTCCGGGGAGCTGTTTTTT
j_gene: TRBJ2-7; v_gene: TRBV15; abundance: .; d_gene: .; CDR3aa: CATSRGAAQTYEQYF; CDR3nt: TGTGCCACCAGCAGAGGGGCTGCTCAAACCTACGAGCAGTACTTC
j_gene: TRBJ2-7; v_gene: TRBV5-1; abundance: .; d_gene: TRBD1; CDR3aa: CASSPDRGHYEQYF; CDR3nt: TGCGCCAGCAGCCCGGACAGGGGGCATTACGAGCAGTACTTC
j_gene: TRBJ2-4; v_gene: TRBV28; abundance: .; d_gene: TRBD1; CDR3aa: CASSPQGAKNIQYF; CDR3nt: TGTGCCAGCAGTCCACAGGGGGCCAAAAACATTCAGTACTTC
j_gene: TRBJ2-3; v_gene: TRBV4-1; abundance: few; d_gene: .; CDR3aa: CASSQPGTHF; CDR3nt: TGCGCCAGCAGCCAACCCGGGACTCATTTT
j_gene: TRBJ1-3; v_gene: TRBV11-2; abundance: .; d_gene: .; CDR3aa: CASSLTGFSGNTIYF; CDR3nt: TGTGCCAGCAGCTTAACAGGTTTCTCTGGAAACACCATATATTTT
j_gene: TRBJ2-7; v_gene: TRBV5-1; abundance: .; d_gene: TRBD1; CDR3aa: CASSLETGRLYEQYF; CDR3nt: TGCGCCAGCAGCTTGGAGACAGGGCGACTTTACGAGCAGTACTTC
j_gene: TRBJ2-7; v_gene: TRBV25-1; abundance: .; d_gene: .; CDR3aa: CASSVQGGGEQYF; CDR3nt: TGTGCCAGCAGTGTTCAGGGAGGCGGCGAGCAGTACTTC
j_gene: TRBJ2-5; v_gene: TRBV6-5; abundance: few; d_gene: TRBD1; CDR3aa: CASSYSRTGGGETQYF; CDR3nt: TGTGCCAGCAGTTACTCTCGGACAGGGGGCGGGGAGACCCAGTACTTC